The clone carrying this T cell receptor (beta chain) has a single count. Looked up from germline, CDR1 is MNHEY and CDR2 is SMNVEV (reference sequence). The CDR3 totals 15 residues. Between the trimmed V and J ends, which lost 8 bases and 1 base, there was a span of 17 bases. TCRdb keeps only in-frame clones here, not all; method: immunoSEQ multiplex PCR. The table records roughly 190,000 clones, 70% to 90% of them present only once. The data belong to a study of blood T cell repertoires in COVID-19. Sample: PBMCs or T cells enriched from blood (not recorded which). This chain links TRBV27 with TRBJ2-5, with D possibly matching TRBD2 (5 bases). This TCR derives from a woman between 35 and 50 years old in a cohort exposed to, infected with or recovered from COVID-19 (not recorded which). In DNA, the CDR3 is TGTGCCAGCCGTCTCAGCCCCGCGGGCCAAGAGACCCAGTACTTC. Encoded protein: CASRLSPAGQETQYF.